This T cell receptor beta chain was sequenced in a study of lymphopenia after photon versus proton radiotherapy. General study findings and limits: In patients who died, overall survival fell as post-nadir TCR diversity dropped more. After the lymphocyte nadir, photon-treated repertoires showed oligoclonal expansion, especially of CD8+ Temra cells. Authors raise, but do not show, better survival with proton therapy.

With respect to this clone: Antigen specificity is unknown.

The CDR3 sequence is 17 residues long. The V and J ends lost 4 bases and 5 bases, in that order; junction bases with no gene match: 13. Germline V gives CDR1 SGHRS, CDR2 YFSETQ. Only in-frame clones appear in the TCRdb table, and some are missing; sequencing was by immunoSEQ multiplex PCR. This sample yields 55,000 to 70,000 clones, of which 75% to 90% are seen a single time; approximately 10% belongs to the top ten. The J gene is TRBJ2-1, the V gene TRBV5-1; the match to TRBD2 covers 9 bases. Sequences were derived from peripheral blood, sampled from a patient treated with proton-based radiotherapy. This clonotype was obtained from a man aged 80 or over with esophageal cancer. CDR3 nucleotide sequence: TGCGCCAGCAGCCGGGGGTTGGCTAGCGGGGATAACAATGAGCAGTTCTTC. Translating gives CASSRGLASGDNNEQFF.